This T cell receptor (beta chain) comes out of a study of blood T cell repertoires in COVID-19. The sample holds a few counts of this clone. Germline V gene sequence: CDR1 SNHLY, CDR2 FYNNEI. CDR3 length: 15 residues. Trimming stripped 6 bases from V and 1 base from J, with 12 bases between. Authors' methods: Reference gene primer amplification in the assay estimated nucleated cell counts. Generated by immunoSEQ multiplex PCR, the TCRdb table keeps only in-frame clones and is missing some. V and J calls and clone size follow that table, whereas D and trimming were derived from the DNA. The sample records approximately 300,000 clones, approximately 88% being singletons.

The receptor comes from a young man who had recovered from COVID-19. Sequencing used peripheral blood. J is TRBJ2-2 and V is TRBV2; D possibly corresponds to TRBD1 (6 bases). CDR3 in amino acids: CASRKDRVNTGELFF. In nucleotides, the CDR3 is TGTGCCAGCAGAAAGGACAGAGTGAACACCGGGGAGCTGTTTTTT.